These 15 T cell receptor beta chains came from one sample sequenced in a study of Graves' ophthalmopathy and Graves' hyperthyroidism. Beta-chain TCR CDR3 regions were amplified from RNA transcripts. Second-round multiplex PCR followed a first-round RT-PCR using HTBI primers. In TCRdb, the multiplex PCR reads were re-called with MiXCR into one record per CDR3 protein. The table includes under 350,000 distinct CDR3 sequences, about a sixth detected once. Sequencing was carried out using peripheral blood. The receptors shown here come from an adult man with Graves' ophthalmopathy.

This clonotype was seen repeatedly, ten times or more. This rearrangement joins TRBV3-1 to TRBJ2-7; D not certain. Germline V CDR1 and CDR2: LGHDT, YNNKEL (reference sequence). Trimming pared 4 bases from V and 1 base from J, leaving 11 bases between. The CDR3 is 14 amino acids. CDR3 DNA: TGTGCCAGCAGCCCTTGGGCGGATTCCTACGAGCAGTACTTC. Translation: CASSPWADSYEQYF.

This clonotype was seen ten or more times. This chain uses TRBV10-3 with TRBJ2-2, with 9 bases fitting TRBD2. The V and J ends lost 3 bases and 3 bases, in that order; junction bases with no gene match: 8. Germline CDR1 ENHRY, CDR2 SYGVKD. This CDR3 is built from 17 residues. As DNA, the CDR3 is TGTGCCATCAGTGATGTGGCGGGGGGGCGTCACACCGGGGAGCTGTTTTTT. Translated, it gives CAISDVAGGRHTGELFF.

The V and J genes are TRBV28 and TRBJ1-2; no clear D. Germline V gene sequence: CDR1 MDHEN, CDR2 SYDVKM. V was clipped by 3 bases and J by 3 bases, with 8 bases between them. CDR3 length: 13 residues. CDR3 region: CASSFTSDYGYTF. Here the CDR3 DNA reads TGTGCCAGCAGTTTTACGTCTGACTATGGCTACACCTTC.

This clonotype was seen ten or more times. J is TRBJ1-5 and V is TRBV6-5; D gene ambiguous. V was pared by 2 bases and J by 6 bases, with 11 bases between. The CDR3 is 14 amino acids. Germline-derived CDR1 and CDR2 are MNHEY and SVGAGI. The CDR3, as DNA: TGTGCCAGCAGTTACAGTCGACCGGGTCAGCCCCAGCATTTT. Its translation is CASSYSRPGQPQHF.

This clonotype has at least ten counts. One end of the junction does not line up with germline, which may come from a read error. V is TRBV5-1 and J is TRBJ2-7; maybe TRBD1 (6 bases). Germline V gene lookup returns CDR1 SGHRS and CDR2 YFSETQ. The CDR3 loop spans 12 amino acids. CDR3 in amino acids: CASSRDNYVQYF. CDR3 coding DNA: TGCGCCAGCAGCCGGGACAACTACGTGCAGTACTTC.

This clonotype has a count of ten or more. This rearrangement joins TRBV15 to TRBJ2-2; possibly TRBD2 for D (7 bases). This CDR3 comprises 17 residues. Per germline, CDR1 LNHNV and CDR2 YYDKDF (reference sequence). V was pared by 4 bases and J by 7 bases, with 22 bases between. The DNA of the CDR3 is TGTGCCACCAGCACCGTGAGGGGGGGCGCGAAAATCGGGGAGCTGTTTTTT. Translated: CATSTVRGGAKIGELFF.

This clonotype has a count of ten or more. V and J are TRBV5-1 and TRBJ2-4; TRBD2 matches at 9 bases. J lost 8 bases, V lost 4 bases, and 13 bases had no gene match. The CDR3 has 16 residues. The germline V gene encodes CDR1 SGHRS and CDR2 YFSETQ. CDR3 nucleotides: TGCGCCAGCAGCCCCATAGCGGGGGCGGGGGGAGACATTCAGTACTTC. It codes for CASSPIAGAGGDIQYF.

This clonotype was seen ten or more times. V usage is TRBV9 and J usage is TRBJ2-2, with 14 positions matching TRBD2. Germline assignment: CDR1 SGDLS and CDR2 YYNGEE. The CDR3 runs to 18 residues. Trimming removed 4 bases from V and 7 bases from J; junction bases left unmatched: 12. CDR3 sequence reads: CASSFETSGGATGGELFF. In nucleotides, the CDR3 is TGTGCCAGCAGCTTCGAGACTAGCGGGGGGGCCACAGGCGGGGAGCTGTTTTTT.

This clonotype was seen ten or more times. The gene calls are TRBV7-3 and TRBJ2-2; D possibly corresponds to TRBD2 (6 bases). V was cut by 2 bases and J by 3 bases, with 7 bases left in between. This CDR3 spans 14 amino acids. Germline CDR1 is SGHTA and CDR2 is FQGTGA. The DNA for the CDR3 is TGTGCCAGCAGCTTATGGGGGGACACCGGGGAGCTGTTTTTT. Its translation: CASSLWGDTGELFF. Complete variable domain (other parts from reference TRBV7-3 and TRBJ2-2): GAGVSQTPSNKVTEKGKYVELRCDPISGHTALYWYRQSLGQGPEFLIYFQGTGAADDSGLPNDRFFAVRPEGSVSTLKIQRTERGDSAVYLCASSLWGDTGELFFGEGSRLTVL.

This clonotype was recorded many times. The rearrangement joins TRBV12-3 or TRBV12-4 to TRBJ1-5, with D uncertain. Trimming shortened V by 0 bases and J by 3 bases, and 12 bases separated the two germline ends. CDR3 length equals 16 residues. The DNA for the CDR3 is TGTGCCAGCAGTTTAGCCTTCGGCGGGAACAATCAGCCCCAGCATTTT. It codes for CASSLAFGGNNQPQHF.

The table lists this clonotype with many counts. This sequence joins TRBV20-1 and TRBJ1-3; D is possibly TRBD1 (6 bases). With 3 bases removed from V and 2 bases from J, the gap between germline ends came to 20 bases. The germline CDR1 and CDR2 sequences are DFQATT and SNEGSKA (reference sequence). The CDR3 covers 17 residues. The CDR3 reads CSASTPLGGPTGNTIYF. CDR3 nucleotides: TGCAGTGCTAGTACTCCCCTAGGGGGGCCCACTGGAAACACCATATATTTT.

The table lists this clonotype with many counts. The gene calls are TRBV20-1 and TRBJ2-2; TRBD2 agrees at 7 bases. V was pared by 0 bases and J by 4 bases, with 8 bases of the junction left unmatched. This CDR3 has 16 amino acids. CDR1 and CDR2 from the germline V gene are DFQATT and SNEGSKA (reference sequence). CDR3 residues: CSARDIGGGITGELFF. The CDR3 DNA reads TGCAGTGCTAGAGATATAGGCGGGGGTATCACCGGGGAGCTGTTTTTT.

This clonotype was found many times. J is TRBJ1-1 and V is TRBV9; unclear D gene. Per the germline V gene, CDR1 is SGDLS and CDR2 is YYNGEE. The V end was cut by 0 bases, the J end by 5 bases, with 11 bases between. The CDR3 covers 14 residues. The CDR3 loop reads CASSVGERRTEAFF. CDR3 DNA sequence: TGTGCCAGCAGCGTAGGGGAGAGGAGAACTGAAGCTTTCTTT.

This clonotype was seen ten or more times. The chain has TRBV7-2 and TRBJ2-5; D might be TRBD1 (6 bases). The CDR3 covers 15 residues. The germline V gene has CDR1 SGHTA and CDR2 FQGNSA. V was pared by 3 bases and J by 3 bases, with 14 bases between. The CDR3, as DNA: TGTGCCAGCAGCTTGGGTAGGGGGAAGGAAGAGACCCAGTACTTC. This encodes CASSLGRGKEETQYF.

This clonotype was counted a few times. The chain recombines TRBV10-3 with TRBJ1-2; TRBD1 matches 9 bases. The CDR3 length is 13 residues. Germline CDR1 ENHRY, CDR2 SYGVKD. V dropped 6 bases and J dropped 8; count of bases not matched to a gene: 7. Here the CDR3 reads CAIRGDREGGYTF. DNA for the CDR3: TGTGCCATCAGGGGGGACAGGGAGGGCGGCTACACCTTC.